Listed here are 19 T cell receptor beta chains from one sample, sequenced in a study of T cell repertoires in cytomegalovirus infection. For these TCRs, the target antigens are not known. TCRdb re-derived calls from the reads in MiXCR, one entry per CDR3 protein. The repertoire holds 550,000 to 850,000 distinct CDR3 sequences, roughly 30% seen once, with 15% to 20% in the top ten. Sequenced material: cultured PBMCs, taken from culture after CMV antigen stimulation. These receptor sequences come from a human donor in good health (CMV status not recorded). Some clones in this sample may be carry-over from other donors' samples.

The genes are TRBV4-1 and TRBJ2-5; 9 nucleotides align to TRBD2. Trimming cost V 5 bases and J 1 base; bases outside gene matches: 11. Germline values: CDR1 MGHRA, CDR2 YSYEKL. This CDR3 contains 17 residues. The CDR3 sequence: CASSLGLAHTLQETQYF. CDR3 coding DNA: TGCGCCAGCAGCTTGGGACTAGCCCATACTCTCCAAGAGACCCAGTACTTC.

This chain joins TRBV28 and TRBJ1-1; tentatively, D is TRBD1 (6 bases). Germline assignment: CDR1 MDHEN and CDR2 SYDVKM. The CDR3 sequence is 16 residues long. V was clipped by 4 bases and J by 0 bases, with 15 bases between them. Here the CDR3 reads CASSYTAWTVNTEAFF. The CDR3 nucleotides are TGTGCCAGCAGTTATACCGCTTGGACAGTGAACACTGAAGCTTTCTTT. The full variable domain, completed using reference TRBV28 and TRBJ1-1, is DVKVTQSSRYLVKRTGEKVFLECVQDMDHENMFWYRQDPGLGLRLIYFSYDVKMKEKGDIPEGYSVSREKKERFSLILESASTNQTSMYLCASSYTAWTVNTEAFFGQGTRLTVV.

J is TRBJ2-3 and V is TRBV6-6, with a weak D call TRBD2 (6 bases). This CDR3 region has 16 residues. Germline V CDR1 and CDR2: MNHNY, SVGAGI (reference sequence). The germline V and J ends were trimmed by 0 bases and 4 bases, with 14 bases remaining between them. The CDR3, as DNA: TGTGCCAGCAGTTACTCTTATCGGAGGGCGTCAGATACGCAGTATTTT. Amino acid sequence: CASSYSYRRASDTQYF.

In this sample, this clonotype turned up a few times. The chain employs TRBV12-5 and TRBJ1-1; D gene unclear. This CDR3 region has 15 residues. V was trimmed by 0 bases and J by 2 bases, leaving 10 bases between them. Germline CDR1 LGHNT, CDR2 FRNRAP. The CDR3 DNA follows: TGTGCTAGTGGTTTGGTACTTAGGTCAAACACTGAAGCTTTCTTT. Its translation: CASGLVLRSNTEAFF.

The gene calls are TRBV18 and TRBJ2-7; D is unclear. The CDR3 contains 14 residues. The V end lost 3 bases, the J end lost 0 bases, and 9 bases lay between the germline ends. CDR1 is KGHSH and CDR2 is LQKENI in the germline V gene. The CDR3 DNA sequence: TGTGCCAGCTCACCGTCGTACAACTCCTACGAGCAGTACTTC. Protein sequence: CASSPSYNSYEQYF.

This clonotype was found many times. J is TRBJ2-1 and V is TRBV7-2; 11 bases align to TRBD2. The germline V gene has CDR1 SGHTA and CDR2 FQGNSA. Germline trimming cut 5 bases from V and 3 bases from J; bases unmatched to any gene: 3. This CDR3 contains 15 residues. CDR3 DNA: TGTGCCAGCAGCCGCGGGACTAGCGGCTACAATGAGCAGTTCTTC. The encoded protein is CASSRGTSGYNEQFF.

This chain connects TRBV12-3 or TRBV12-4 to TRBJ1-1, with D maybe TRBD1 (5 bases). The CDR3 covers 13 residues. Trimming cost V 6 bases and J 12 bases, with 20 bases left between them. This CDR3 is CASRLPGAGGTFF. The CDR3 DNA is TGTGCCAGCAGACTACCTGGGGCCGGTGGGACTTTCTTT.

This clonotype was recorded at least ten times. This chain connects TRBV7-2 to TRBJ2-5; 13 bases agree with TRBD2. V gave up 6 bases and J gave up 5 bases; unmatched junction bases: 9. The germline V gene encodes CDR1 SGHTA and CDR2 FQGNSA. The CDR3 loop spans 16 amino acids. The CDR3 reads CASRSQLAGGQETQYF. Written as DNA, the CDR3 is TGTGCCAGCAGATCCCAACTAGCGGGGGGGCAGGAGACCCAGTACTTC.

The V and J genes are TRBV12-3 or TRBV12-4 and TRBJ1-6, with D possibly matching TRBD1 (5 bases). The V gene lost 5 bases and the J gene lost 9 bases, with 11 bases spanning the gap. The CDR3 is made up of 13 amino acids. The CDR3 sequence: CASSPRVSSPLHF. The CDR3 nucleotides read TGTGCCAGCAGTCCCAGGGTTAGTTCACCCCTCCACTTT.

The chain employs TRBV12-3 or TRBV12-4 and TRBJ2-1; D is perhaps TRBD1 (5 bases). V was clipped by 1 base and J by 7 bases, with 17 bases between them. This CDR3 region has 16 residues. The CDR3 loop reads CASSLERIRAKNEQFF. The CDR3 DNA sequence: TGTGCCAGCAGTTTAGAACGTATCAGGGCGAAGAATGAGCAGTTCTTC.

The chain recombines TRBV12-5 with TRBJ2-3, with D perhaps given as TRBD1 or TRBD2 (5 bases each). The CDR3 loop spans 16 amino acids. V shed 0 bases and J shed 5 bases, with 15 bases lying between them. Per the germline V gene, CDR1 is LGHNT and CDR2 is FRNRAP. CDR3 in amino acids: CASGLVLGETGDTQYF. The CDR3 nucleotides read TGTGCTAGTGGTTTGGTATTAGGGGAGACGGGAGATACGCAGTATTTT.

The chain couples TRBV28 to TRBJ1-4, with TRBD1 identical over 7 bases. This CDR3 is 14 amino acids long. The V gene end was trimmed by 1 base and the J gene end by 7 bases; junction bases not matched to a gene: 3. CDR1 is MDHEN and CDR2 is SYDVKM in the germline V gene. CDR3 sequence: CASSLSGGIEKLFF. For the CDR3, the DNA is TGTGCCAGCAGTTTATCAGGGGGAATTGAAAAACTGTTTTTT.

The CDR3 DNA is TGTGCCAGCAGTGAATATACCCGGTCGGGAGGGAATGAGCAGTTCTTC. It translates to CASSEYTRSGGNEQFF. The rearrangement uses TRBV25-1 and TRBJ2-1; TRBD2 aligns across 8 bases. After removal of 0 bases from V and 7 bases from J, the junction contained 8 bases not matched to a gene. The CDR3 is 16 residues long. CDR1 and CDR2 from the germline V gene are MGHDK and SYGVNS.

This chain joins TRBV7-6 and TRBJ2-7, with D possibly matching TRBD2 (6 bases). CDR3 size: 15 residues. Germline V gene lookup returns CDR1 SGHVS and CDR2 FNYEAQ. Trimming took off 2 bases at V and 3 bases at J, with 14 bases between the two ends. CDR3 in amino acids: CASSLTSGLGYEQYF. In DNA form, the CDR3 reads TGTGCCAGCAGCTTAACCTCGGGACTCGGCTACGAGCAGTACTTC.

In this sample, this clonotype turned up a few times. The chain recombines TRBV4-1 with TRBJ2-4, with TRBD2 identical over 12 bases. The J segment lost 8 bases and the V segment lost 5 bases, leaving 13 bases of the junction unmatched. Germline values: CDR1 MGHRA, CDR2 YSYEKL. The CDR3 loop spans 17 amino acids. The CDR3 loop reads CASSDTSGRSPGYIQYF. As DNA, the CDR3 is TGCGCCAGCAGCGATACTAGCGGGAGGTCCCCAGGGTACATTCAGTACTTC.

The rearrangement links TRBV5-1 to TRBJ1-4; maybe TRBD1 (5 bases). This CDR3 comprises 15 residues. Per the germline V gene, CDR1 is SGHRS and CDR2 is YFSETQ. The V end lost 3 bases, the J end lost 6 bases, and 15 bases lay between the germline ends. In DNA, the CDR3 is TGCGCCAGCAGCTCTGGGAGGACACGGGATGAAAAACTGTTTTTT. The encoded protein is CASSSGRTRDEKLFF.

This clonotype appeared many times. The chain joins TRBV7-6 to TRBJ2-1; 13 nucleotides align to TRBD2. In germline, CDR1 is SGHVS, CDR2 FNYEAQ. The CDR3 consists of 17 residues. The V and J ends lost 2 bases and 2 bases, in that order; junction bases with no gene match: 3. CDR3 amino acids: CASSLRGLAGPYNEQFF. The CDR3 nucleotides are TGTGCCAGCAGCTTAAGGGGACTAGCGGGACCCTACAATGAGCAGTTCTTC.

J is TRBJ2-7 and V is TRBV4-1, with 9 positions matching TRBD2. The CDR3 consists of 16 residues. Looked up from germline, CDR1 is MGHRA and CDR2 is YSYEKL. V lost 1 base to trimming and J lost 5 bases; unmatched junction nucleotides: 9. CDR3 region: CASSQVVAGVANEQYF. The CDR3 bases are TGCGCCAGCAGCCAAGTGGTAGCGGGAGTAGCGAACGAGCAGTACTTC.

The chain employs TRBV2 and TRBJ2-7; tentatively, D is TRBD2 (6 bases). The CDR3 runs to 11 residues. V was pared by 8 bases and J by 5 bases, with 10 bases between. CDR1 SNHLY and CDR2 FYNNEI come from the germline V gene. The CDR3 here is CASAGRDEQYF. As DNA, the CDR3 is TGTGCCAGCGCGGGGAGAGACGAGCAGTACTTC. Together with reference TRBV2 and TRBJ2-7, the CDR3 gives the full variable domain: EPEVTQTPSHQVTQMGQEVILRCVPISNHLYFYWYRQILGQKVEFLVSFYNNEISEKSEIFDDQFSVERPDGSNFTLKIRSTKLEDSAMYFCASAGRDEQYFGPGTRLTVT.